This T cell receptor (beta chain) emerged from a study of shared clonotypes between healthy human individuals. Notes on the study in general: The sharing of about 5% of naive CD4 clonotypes was seen across a handful of donors. At large depth, rarefaction still showed sorted-subset sequencing to be incomplete.

The protocol was immunoSEQ multiplex PCR, while the TCRdb copy is restricted to in-frame clones and leaves out a portion. The sample lists roughly 1 million clones, 65% to 75% seen once, with approximately 1.5% in the top ten. The J segment lost 3 bases and the V segment lost 5 bases, leaving 9 bases of the junction unmatched. Germline values: CDR1 KGHSH, CDR2 LQKENI. The CDR3 sequence is 16 residues long. CD4+ cell separation produced CD45RA+ naive and CD45RA-negative memory subsets. This clone occurred a few times. Its specificity is not known. The material sequenced was memory CD4+ T cells sorted from blood. Described subset: CD45RA-negative fraction. The chain couples TRBV18 to TRBJ1-5, with TRBD1 matching 8 bases. The receptor was derived from a man aged 18 to 30 in good health. The CDR3 region is CASSGGQGGTNQPQHF. The DNA of the CDR3 is TGTGCCAGCTCAGGAGGACAGGGAGGAACCAATCAGCCCCAGCATTTT.